One sample yielded the 30 T cell receptor beta chains listed below, sequenced in a study of blood T cell repertoires in COVID-19. Data came from immunoSEQ multiplex PCR; TCRdb stores just in-frame clones and leaves some out. The data contain about 220,000 clones, 65% to 90% of them singletons. Sequenced input: peripheral blood. The source is a woman in her sixties or seventies with COVID-19, enrolled during active disease.

This clone was found a few times. The V and J genes are TRBV27 and TRBJ2-7; no clear D gene. This CDR3 has 10 amino acids. V was clipped by 6 bases and J by 3 bases, with 3 bases between them. Germline CDR1 reads MNHEY; CDR2 reads SMNVEV (reference sequence). The CDR3 spells CASSGYEQYF. The CDR3 nucleotides read TGTGCCAGCAGCGGCTACGAGCAGTACTTC.

This clone was seen a handful of times. V gene TRBV4-1 combines with J gene TRBJ1-1; no firm D call. V lost 0 bases, J lost 8 bases, and 4 bases lay in between. The CDR3 runs 11 residues. CDR1 and CDR2 (germline): MGHRA, YSYEKL. The CDR3 nucleotides are TGCGCCAGCAGCCAAGATCAGGAAGCTTTCTTT. Translating it yields CASSQDQEAFF.

The V and J genes are TRBV28 and TRBJ1-4; D uncertain. CDR3 length: 16 residues. From germline, CDR1 is MDHEN and CDR2 SYDVKM. Deletions cut 4 bases from V and 8 bases from J, with 20 bases between. CDR3 protein: CASSSPASRDGEKLFF. As DNA, the CDR3 is TGTGCCAGCAGTTCCCCCGCGTCCCGCGACGGGGAAAAACTGTTTTTT.

J is TRBJ1-5 and V is TRBV7-2; D unresolved. Germline lookup yields CDR1 SGHTA and CDR2 FQGNSA. V was pared by 1 base and J by 13 bases, with 8 bases between. The CDR3 is 11 residues long. DNA for the CDR3: TGTGCCAGCAGCTTAGACAGTACGCAGCATTTT. Protein product: CASSLDSTQHF.

This chain connects TRBV18 to TRBJ1-5; TRBD1 agrees at 7 bases. V shed 1 base and J 1 base; nucleotides not matched to a gene: 4. Germline V CDR1 and CDR2: KGHSH, LQKENI. The CDR3 covers 16 residues. CDR3 nucleotides: TGTGCCAGCTCACCACAGGGGGCTGGGAGCAATCAGCCCCAGCATTTT. As protein: CASSPQGAGSNQPQHF.

The chain employs TRBV15 and TRBJ2-7, with D unresolved. CDR1 and CDR2 (germline): LNHNV, YYDKDF (reference sequence). V lost 5 bases and J lost 6, with 17 bases in between. This CDR3 comprises 14 residues. This chain's CDR3 is CATSPLPQVSEQYF. Written as DNA, the CDR3 is TGTGCCACCAGCCCCCTACCCCAGGTGTCCGAGCAGTACTTC.

The chain links TRBV3-1 (or the pseudogene TRBV3-2) to TRBJ1-6, with TRBD1 matching over 7 bases. The trim removed 5 bases at V and 5 bases at J, leaving 3 bases unmatched. This CDR3 is 14 amino acids long. Germline V lookup: CDR1 LGHDT, CDR2 YNNKEL (reference sequence). The CDR3 is CASSRDSHNSPLHF. The CDR3 nucleotides are TGTGCCAGCAGCAGGGACAGTCATAATTCACCCCTCCACTTT.

This chain joins TRBV12-5 and TRBJ1-1; 7 bases are a match to TRBD1. The J segment lost 11 bases and the V segment lost 5 bases, leaving 11 bases of the junction unmatched. Germline CDR1 is LGHNT and CDR2 is FRNRAP. The CDR3 is made up of 13 amino acids. CDR3 coding DNA: TGTGCTAGTGGTCCTCGACAGGGACTTCTGGCTTTCTTT. Amino acids: CASGPRQGLLAFF.

This clone has a single count. In DNA, the CDR3 is TGTGCCAGCAGCTATAGACAGGGTGGTCATGGCTACACCTTC. Translating gives CASSYRQGGHGYTF. The V and J genes are TRBV7-2 and TRBJ1-2, with TRBD1 matching over 7 bases. Trimming at V came to 4 bases and at J to 6 bases, leaving 8 bases not matched to a gene. CDR3 length: 14 amino acids. From germline, CDR1 is SGHTA and CDR2 FQGNSA.

The V and J genes are TRBV19 and TRBJ2-7, with no clear D. With 1 base removed from V and 0 bases from J, the gap between germline ends came to 10 bases. The germline V gene has CDR1 LNHDA and CDR2 SQIVND (reference sequence). The CDR3 sequence is 15 residues long. CDR3 DNA: TGTGCCAGTAGTATAGCGTCCGTTAGCTCCTACGAGCAGTACTTC. Protein sequence: CASSIASVSSYEQYF.

The rearrangement uses TRBV14 and TRBJ1-4; a possible D gene is TRBD1 (6 bases). V shed 2 bases and J shed 7 bases, with 20 bases lying between them. The CDR3 extends over 17 amino acids. In germline, CDR1 is SGHDN, CDR2 FVKESK. For the CDR3, the DNA is TGTGCCAGCAGCCAAAAAGGATCGAATAGGGGGAGTGAAAAACTGTTTTTT. It encodes CASSQKGSNRGSEKLFF.

Comments on this clone: An end of the junction does not agree with germline; a read error may underlie this. The chain employs TRBV7-3 and TRBJ2-3; possible D gene TRBD1, 5 bases. The CDR3 is 12 amino acids. Germline CDR1 SGHTA, CDR2 FQGTGA. The CDR3 here is CASSLGADTQYF. CDR3 DNA sequence: TGTGCCAGCAGCTTAGGGGCAGACACGCAGTATTTT.

The V and J genes are TRBV7-6 and TRBJ2-2; possibly TRBD1 for D (6 bases). This CDR3 has 13 residues. The V and J ends lost 3 bases and 5 bases respectively, with 7 bases between them. Germline values: CDR1 SGHVS, CDR2 FNYEAQ. Written as DNA, the CDR3 is TGTGCCAGCAGCTTGAGGGGGACCGGGGAGCTGTTTTTT. Translated: CASSLRGTGELFF.

V gene TRBV29-1 combines with J gene TRBJ1-1; 7 bases fit TRBD1. J gave up 3 bases and V 6 bases, and 7 bases lay outside the gene matches. The CDR3 contains 13 residues. In germline, CDR1 is SQVTM, CDR2 ANQGSEA. The chain's CDR3 is CSVSPGQYTEAFF. DNA for the CDR3: TGCAGCGTATCCCCGGGACAGTACACTGAAGCTTTCTTT.

This chain connects TRBV5-3 to TRBJ1-6; 9 positions agree with TRBD1. TRBV5-3 is an open reading frame whose function is uncertain. The CDR3 spans 16 residues. Trimming at V came to 0 bases and at J to 8 bases, leaving 6 bases not matched to a gene. The CDR3 spells CARSLGDRDLYSPLHF. The CDR3 DNA is TGTGCCAGAAGCTTGGGGGACAGGGATCTATATTCACCCCTCCACTTT.

This clone was observed a handful of times. V is TRBV4-2 and J is TRBJ1-5; D remains unclear. V was shortened by 2 bases and J by 7 bases, with 15 bases between the two germline ends. The CDR3 is 15 amino acids. From germline, CDR1 is LGHNA and CDR2 YNFKEQ. CDR3 DNA sequence: TGTGCCAGCAGCCAAACACAGCTTCCCGAACAGCCCCAGCATTTT. This codes for CASSQTQLPEQPQHF.

This rearrangement joins TRBV14 to TRBJ1-3, with TRBD1 as a possible D gene (5 bases). Germline CDR1 is SGHDN and CDR2 is FVKESK. This CDR3 comprises 14 residues. V lost 3 bases and J 2 bases, leaving 8 bases between the germline ends. This CDR3 reads CASSQTVTGNTIYF. CDR3 sequence (DNA): TGTGCCAGCAGCCAGACAGTGACTGGAAACACCATATATTTT.

The chain has TRBV19 and TRBJ2-7; 11 bases agree with TRBD2. Germline V lookup: CDR1 LNHDA, CDR2 SQIVND (reference sequence). The CDR3 sequence is 15 residues long. V was clipped by 7 bases and J by 2 bases; unmatched bases: 7. CDR3 region: CASIHSGRETYEQYF. The DNA for the CDR3 is TGTGCCAGTATTCATAGCGGGAGGGAAACCTACGAGCAGTACTTC.

The V and J genes are TRBV21-1 and TRBJ1-2; the table's D gene call, TRBD1, was not cross checked with the DNA. TRBV21-1 is annotated as a pseudogene. This CDR3 is built from 16 residues. The CDR3 bases are TGTGCCAGCAGCAAAGCGAACCTGACAGGGGGCTATGGCTACACCTTC. Translated, it gives CASSKANLTGGYGYTF.

This clone occurred a few times. The V gene is TRBV5-4, the J gene TRBJ1-2; 10 bases align to TRBD1. The CDR3 sequence is 14 residues long. J lost 9 bases, V lost 4 bases, and 9 bases had no gene match. The germline CDR1 and CDR2 sequences are SGHNT and YYREEE (reference sequence). The CDR3 reads CASSPQTGGESYTF. As DNA, the CDR3 is TGTGCCAGCAGCCCACAGACAGGGGGCGAGAGCTACACCTTC.

CDR3 DNA: TGTGCCATCAACAGGGATGAGAACGGGGAGCTGTTTTTT. Its protein is CAINRDENGELFF. This chain joins TRBV10-3 and TRBJ2-2; a possible D gene is TRBD1 (6 bases). Per germline, CDR1 ENHRY and CDR2 SYGVKD. CDR3 length: 13 amino acids. V was cut by 7 bases and J by 7 bases, with 13 bases left in between.

The V call is TRBV7-9, the J call TRBJ1-4; TRBD1 aligns across 8 bases. The CDR3 is made up of 14 amino acids. J gave up 7 bases and V 7 bases, and 8 bases lay outside the gene matches. The germline V gene has CDR1 SEHNR and CDR2 FQNEAQ (reference sequence). The CDR3 region has the DNA TGTGCCAGCACTCGCCCAGGGGGCTTTGAAAAACTGTTTTTT. It yields the protein CASTRPGGFEKLFF.

The V gene is TRBV27, the J gene TRBJ2-1; D is uncertain. The V gene lost 4 bases and the J gene lost 0 bases, with 16 bases spanning the gap. Germline V CDR1 and CDR2: MNHEY, SMNVEV (reference sequence). CDR3 size: 17 residues. Written as DNA, the CDR3 is TGTGCCAGCAGTTCGTCCTTCCACAGTAGCTCCTACAATGAGCAGTTCTTC. Translation: CASSSSFHSSSYNEQFF.

The J gene is TRBJ1-2, the V gene TRBV29-1; 9 bases match TRBD1. There are 14 residues in the CDR3. V dropped 5 bases and J dropped 3; count of bases not matched to a gene: 7. CDR1 and CDR2 from the germline V gene are SQVTM and ANQGSEA. The CDR3 sequence: CSVWDRAGDYGYTF. The CDR3 DNA reads as TGCAGCGTTTGGGACAGGGCGGGTGACTATGGCTACACCTTC.

This clone occurred a few times. The same CDR3 is also encoded by other DNA sequences in this sample. V gene TRBV5-1 combines with J gene TRBJ1-1, with a weak D call TRBD1 (5 bases). Germline V lookup: CDR1 SGHRS, CDR2 YFSETQ. Trimming removed 2 bases at V and 1 base at J, with 6 bases between. This CDR3 spans 13 amino acids. The chain's CDR3 is CASSLGENTEAFF. CDR3 bases: TGCGCCAGCAGCTTAGGGGAGAACACTGAAGCTTTCTTT.

V and J are TRBV4-1 and TRBJ2-5; 9 nucleotides match TRBD1. J gave up 5 bases and V 2 bases, and 6 bases lay outside the gene matches. Germline V lookup: CDR1 MGHRA, CDR2 YSYEKL. The CDR3 consists of 15 residues. The CDR3 reads CASSQPGQGGETQYF. CDR3 in DNA: TGCGCCAGCAGCCAACCGGGACAGGGAGGTGAGACCCAGTACTTC.

The J gene is TRBJ2-3, the V gene TRBV6-6; 7 nucleotides match TRBD1. The CDR3 has 15 amino acids. J was trimmed by 2 bases and V by 6 bases; bases with no gene match: 8. Germline assignment: CDR1 MNHNY and CDR2 SVGAGI (reference sequence). Here the CDR3 reads CASSRGQPDTDTQYF. The CDR3 bases are TGTGCCAGCAGCCGGGGACAGCCCGACACAGATACGCAGTATTTT.

This chain links TRBV6-2 or TRBV6-3 with TRBJ2-1; TRBD2 aligns across 11 bases. Germline V CDR1 and CDR2: MNHEY, SVGEGT. This CDR3 spans 20 amino acids. The junction had 19 bases not matched to a gene; V was cut back by 2 bases and J by 7 bases. DNA for the CDR3: TGTGCCAGCAGTTACACCCCCCCAGTTCCGGGACTAGCGGTTTTAAATGAGCAGTTCTTC. It yields the protein CASSYTPPVPGLAVLNEQFF.

This chain connects TRBV5-1 to TRBJ1-2; a weak D match, TRBD1 (5 bases). In germline, CDR1 is SGHRS, CDR2 YFSETQ. The germline V and J ends were trimmed by 4 bases and 0 bases, with 13 bases remaining between them. The CDR3 consists of 15 residues. CDR3 sequence: CASSARGESNYGYTF. CDR3 DNA: TGCGCCAGCAGCGCCCGGGGGGAATCTAACTATGGCTACACCTTC.

The V and J genes are TRBV6-5 and TRBJ2-7, with D possibly being TRBD1 (6 bases). This CDR3 spans 14 amino acids. Germline CDR1 MNHEY, CDR2 SVGAGI. V was pared by 6 bases and J by 6 bases, with 18 bases between. CDR3 DNA: TGTGCCAGCAGCCGGGACATCCCAAGAGGCGAGCAGTACTTC. It is translated as CASSRDIPRGEQYF.